Below, 20 T cell receptor beta chains from the same sample are listed, as sequenced in a study of vaccination and CD4 T cells after COVID-19. Their target antigens are unknown. Sequenced with the Oncomine TCR Beta short-read assay was DNA taken from cultured CD4+ T cells. One entry per CDR3 protein results from TCRdb running MiXCR on the PCR reads. The repertoire includes about 18,000 distinct CDR3 sequences, under 55% of them detected once, and approximately 13% sits in the top ten. The time point denotes: late sampling 161 to 241 days after vaccination in three convalescent patients. Documented treatment: roughly 10-day PBMC culture with coronavirus spike peptide pools or control peptides (ViraFEST assay). The sequencing here drew on CD4+ T cells from blood, cultured in vitro, taken about 7 months after SARS-CoV-2 vaccination. The receptors were gathered from a human donor who had recovered from COVID-19.

The chain carries TRBV7-2 and TRBJ2-4; D remains ambiguous. Germline V gene sequence: CDR1 SGHTA, CDR2 FQGNSA. There are 18 residues in the CDR3. The ends were cut back, 1 base at V and 0 bases at J, with 16 bases in the middle. The CDR3 DNA is TGTGCCAGCAGCTTAGGACCGCGAGGCAGACTAGCCAAAAACATTCAGTACTTC. Protein product: CASSLGPRGRLAKNIQYF.

The chain recombines TRBV18 with TRBJ2-1; the match to TRBD2 covers 13 bases. Per the germline V gene, CDR1 is KGHSH and CDR2 is LQKENI. The CDR3 is 15 amino acids. V shed 6 bases, J shed 8 bases, and the junction held 7 bases outside the gene matches. The CDR3 loop is CASSAGLAGVDEQFF. CDR3 DNA sequence: TGTGCCAGCTCCGCCGGACTAGCGGGGGTCGATGAGCAGTTCTTC.

This chain links TRBV2 with TRBJ2-1, with 10 bases fitting TRBD2. J lost 7 bases, V lost 6 bases, and 6 bases had no gene match. This CDR3 region has 14 residues. Germline values: CDR1 SNHLY, CDR2 FYNNEI. The CDR3 spells CASRVEREGNEQFF. CDR3 nucleotides: TGTGCCAGCAGGGTCGAGCGGGAGGGGAATGAGCAGTTCTTC. The entire variable domain, with the rest obtained from reference TRBV2 and TRBJ2-1, is as follows: EPEVTQTPSHQVTQMGQEVILRCVPISNHLYFYWYRQILGQKVEFLVSFYNNEISEKSEIFDDQFSVERPDGSNFTLKIRSTKLEDSAMYFCASRVEREGNEQFFGPGTRLTVL.

The V and J genes are TRBV20-1 and TRBJ2-7; 10 bases fit TRBD2. With 0 bases clipped from V and 0 bases from J, the junction kept 11 bases outside the gene matches. Germline lookup yields CDR1 DFQATT and CDR2 SNEGSKA (reference sequence). The CDR3 consists of 18 residues. CDR3 protein: CSARDFGLAGEGSYEQYF. CDR3 sequence (DNA): TGCAGTGCTAGAGATTTCGGGCTAGCGGGAGAAGGCTCCTACGAGCAGTACTTC.

This clonotype was counted between two and nine times. The chain joins TRBV6-1 to TRBJ1-5; possibly TRBD1 for D (6 bases). V was clipped by 3 bases and J by 4 bases, with 13 bases between them. Germline V gene sequence: CDR1 MNHNS, CDR2 SASEGT. This CDR3 contains 15 residues. In DNA, the CDR3 is TGTGCCAGCAGTGAGGGCAGGGGAAGGAATCAGCCCCAGCATTTT. It codes for CASSEGRGRNQPQHF.

The chain carries TRBV5-1 and TRBJ2-2; 7 bases are a match to TRBD1. Germline CDR1 and CDR2: SGHRS and YFSETQ. V was clipped by 4 bases and J by 7 bases; unmatched bases: 13. The length of the CDR3 is 16 residues. The CDR3 DNA sequence: TGCGCCAGCAGCAAAATGACAGGGTCGAGGGACGGGGAGCTGTTTTTT. Its translation is CASSKMTGSRDGELFF.

The chain combines TRBV20-1 with TRBJ1-1; 7 positions agree with TRBD1. Looked up from germline, CDR1 is DFQATT and CDR2 is SNEGSKA (reference sequence). With V trimmed by 0 bases and J by 4 bases, 5 bases remained unmatched. The length of the CDR3 is 14 residues. The CDR3 loop reads CSARDNRGITEAFF. Written as DNA, the CDR3 is TGCAGTGCTAGAGATAACAGGGGTATCACTGAAGCTTTCTTT.

The rearrangement uses TRBV4-2 and TRBJ1-2; 8 bases line up with TRBD1. The J segment lost 8 bases and the V segment lost 2 bases, leaving 7 bases of the junction unmatched. Germline assignment: CDR1 LGHNA and CDR2 YNFKEQ. CDR3 length equals 14 residues. The CDR3 DNA is TGTGCCAGCAGCCAAAACGACAGGGGCAACGGCTACACCTTC. Amino acids: CASSQNDRGNGYTF.

V usage is TRBV18 and J usage is TRBJ2-5, with D perhaps assigned TRBD1 or TRBD2 (5 bases each). Trimming left V 3 bases short and J 4 bases short, with 12 bases between. Germline-derived CDR1 and CDR2 are KGHSH and LQKENI. This CDR3 comprises 14 residues. The DNA for the CDR3 is TGTGCCAGCTCACCTTCGAGGGGTTCAGAGACCCAGTACTTC. This translates into CASSPSRGSETQYF.

This sequence joins TRBV6-1 and TRBJ1-5; 10 bases are a match to TRBD1. V lost 4 bases and J lost 6; bases outside the gene matches: 3. The length of the CDR3 is 14 residues. CDR1 and CDR2 from the germline V gene are MNHNS and SASEGT. As DNA, the CDR3 is TGTGCCAGCAGTGGGGACAGGGGAGGTCAGCCCCAGCATTTT. It encodes CASSGDRGGQPQHF.

This clonotype is large. The rearrangement joins TRBV18 to TRBJ1-6; tentative D call: TRBD1 (5 bases). CDR3 length equals 17 residues. The ends were cut back, 2 bases at V and 10 bases at J, with 21 bases in the middle. Germline V gives CDR1 KGHSH, CDR2 LQKENI. Here the CDR3 DNA reads TGTGCCAGCTCACCAAGGAGTTTGGGGACGTCGGGCTCACCCCTCCACTTT. Its protein is CASSPRSLGTSGSPLHF.

The chain recombines TRBV20-1 with TRBJ1-6, with D tentatively TRBD1 (6 bases). Germline V CDR1 and CDR2: DFQATT, SNEGSKA (reference sequence). CDR3 length equals 17 residues. V lost 2 bases, J lost 0 bases, and 14 bases lay in between. The CDR3 DNA reads as TGCAGTGCTAGACCCGGGACACAGAGCTCCTATAATTCACCCCTCCACTTT. It specifies CSARPGTQSSYNSPLHF.

This clonotype was seen a few times. The chain links TRBV20-1 to TRBJ2-7, with 7 bases lining up with TRBD1. Trimming removed 3 bases from V and 0 bases from J; junction bases left unmatched: 5. Germline-derived CDR1 and CDR2 are DFQATT and SNEGSKA (reference sequence). The CDR3 totals 14 residues. The CDR3 loop is CSASGRQGSYEQYF. CDR3 DNA: TGCAGTGCTAGTGGGAGACAGGGCTCCTACGAGCAGTACTTC.

The chain recombines TRBV5-4 with TRBJ2-7; D uncertain. Near its end, the DNA agrees better with TRBJ2-5, so the J call may be wrong. Germline loops: CDR1 SGHNT, CDR2 YYREEE (reference sequence). The CDR3 is made up of 15 amino acids. CDR3 in DNA: TGTGCCAGCAGCTTGGTGCCCCCCTTGGGGGAGACCCAGTACTTC. Protein product: CASSLVPPLGETQYF.

This clonotype was recorded only once. The J gene is TRBJ1-1, the V gene TRBV15, with D unresolved. The CDR3 has 14 residues. V lost 0 bases and J 3 bases, leaving 8 bases between the germline ends. Germline CDR1 and CDR2: LNHNV and YYDKDF (reference sequence). In DNA, the CDR3 is TGTGCCACCAGCAGAGATAAGGGTCACACTGAAGCTTTCTTT. The encoded protein is CATSRDKGHTEAFF.

This clonotype was detected only a few times. The V call is TRBV7-8, the J call TRBJ1-2, with D perhaps matching TRBD1 (5 bases). There are 15 residues in the CDR3. The V and J ends lost 1 base and 7 bases respectively, with 16 bases between them. In germline, CDR1 is SGHVS, CDR2 FQNEAQ. CDR3 amino acids: CASSLVGWQGTGYTF. The DNA of the CDR3 is TGTGCCAGCAGCTTAGTCGGGTGGCAGGGCACTGGCTACACCTTC.

The chain is built from TRBV15 and TRBJ2-5; D is unclear. This CDR3 region has 12 residues. Between the trimmed V and J ends, which lost 9 bases and 5 bases, there was a span of 13 bases. Germline V lookup: CDR1 LNHNV, CDR2 YYDKDF (reference sequence). CDR3 nucleotide sequence: TGTGCCACTTCCGAGACTTCCGAGACCCAGTACTTC. Translation: CATSETSETQYF.

V gene TRBV20-1 combines with J gene TRBJ2-1; 7 bases are a match to TRBD2. The CDR3 covers 16 residues. V lost 1 base, J lost 5 bases, and 11 bases stayed unmatched. Germline CDR1 DFQATT, CDR2 SNEGSKA (reference sequence). The CDR3 spells CSARGVRAGEHNEQFF. The CDR3 nucleotides are TGCAGTGCTAGAGGGGTTCGGGCGGGGGAACACAATGAGCAGTTCTTC.

The chain carries TRBV6-2 or TRBV6-3 and TRBJ2-2; either TRBD1 or TRBD2 may fit D (5 bases each). Germline V CDR1 and CDR2: MNHEY, SVGEGT. The CDR3 has 15 amino acids. Trimming cost V 6 bases and J 7 bases, with 18 bases left between them. CDR3 nucleotide sequence: TGTGCCAGCAGGGGACGGGGAGAGGGGTACGGGGAGCTGTTTTTT. Its protein is CASRGRGEGYGELFF.

The sample holds one count of this clonotype. The rearrangement joins TRBV5-6 to TRBJ2-5; a weak D match, TRBD1 (6 bases). The CDR3 has 13 amino acids. Germline CDR1 is SGHDT and CDR2 is YYEEEE. V was clipped by 2 bases and J by 5 bases, with 10 bases between them. The CDR3 spells CASSLQGIETQYF. The CDR3 nucleotides are TGTGCCAGCAGCTTACAGGGTATCGAGACCCAGTACTTC.